The next 17 T cell receptor beta chains were all read from a single sample in a study of blood T cell repertoires in COVID-19 (dated by TCRdb to between 2020 and 2021). Libraries were prepared through the immunoSEQ multiplex PCR assay. TCRdb took this table from immuneACCESS and kept in-frame rearrangements with V and J called. Such tables lack part of the clones; where checked against another copy, unresolved V genes explain under half of the gap, and the rest is unexplained. The table for this sample lists approximately 180,000 clones; around 85% of them were counted only once. The ten top clones hold roughly 3% of the sample. Sequencing was carried out using peripheral blood. These TCRs come from a man aged 60 to 75 with acute or convalescent COVID-19.

The count of this clone is one. This sequence joins TRBV19 and TRBJ2-7; D gene unclear. The germline V and J ends were trimmed by 0 bases and 2 bases, with 14 bases remaining between them. The germline gives CDR1 LNHDA, CDR2 SQIVND (reference sequence). The CDR3 is made up of 16 amino acids. The CDR3 DNA reads as TGTGCCAGTAGTATAGACCACTCTACAGTTCCCTACGAGCAGTACTTC. It is translated as CASSIDHSTVPYEQYF.

This clone showed up just once. The chain has TRBV28 and TRBJ2-7; D is possibly TRBD1 (6 bases). The CDR3 contains 14 residues. Deletions cut 6 bases from V and 5 bases from J, with 17 bases between. Germline lookup yields CDR1 MDHEN and CDR2 SYDVKM. The CDR3 is CASRVNSGVNEQYF. The CDR3 DNA reads TGTGCCAGCAGGGTGAACTCAGGGGTCAACGAGCAGTACTTC.

This clone was picked up one time. The V gene is TRBV28, the J gene TRBJ2-7; possibly TRBD2 for D (6 bases). With 1 base removed from V and 5 bases from J, the gap between germline ends came to 12 bases. The CDR3 is made up of 14 amino acids. The germline gives CDR1 MDHEN, CDR2 SYDVKM. This chain's CDR3 is CASSLYGGGHEQYF. CDR3 sequence (DNA): TGTGCCAGCAGTTTATATGGGGGAGGCCACGAGCAGTACTTC.

V usage is TRBV7-3 and J usage is TRBJ2-1; 15 nucleotides agree with TRBD2. CDR3 length: 15 amino acids. Germline V gives CDR1 SGHTA, CDR2 FQGTGA. J gave up 9 bases and V 5 bases, and 5 bases lay outside the gene matches. CDR3 DNA: TGTGCCAGCAGCCAGGGACTAGCGGGAGGAATTGAGCAGTTCTTC. Amino acids: CASSQGLAGGIEQFF.

The J gene is TRBJ2-3, the V gene TRBV15, with a possible D match to TRBD2 (6 bases). The CDR3 has 16 amino acids. Trimming stripped 1 base from V and 5 bases from J, with 16 bases between. Germline V lookup: CDR1 LNHNV, CDR2 YYDKDF (reference sequence). Written as DNA, the CDR3 is TGTGCCACCAGCAGAGGTAAAATTCCGGAGGGAGATACGCAGTATTTT. Translated, it gives CATSRGKIPEGDTQYF.

This clone was counted only a few times. The rearrangement joins TRBV9 to TRBJ1-6, with 7 bases fitting TRBD1. Per germline, CDR1 SGDLS and CDR2 YYNGEE. V was pared by 4 bases and J by 8 bases, with 9 bases of the junction left unmatched. The CDR3 is made up of 15 amino acids. CDR3 residues: CASSSGQQTYSPLHF. The CDR3 nucleotides read TGTGCCAGCAGCTCGGGACAGCAAACCTATTCACCCCTCCACTTT.

This rearrangement joins TRBV15 to TRBJ1-4; 9 nucleotides align to TRBD1. V was pared by 1 base and J by 5 bases, with 5 bases of the junction left unmatched. Germline CDR1 and CDR2: LNHNV and YYDKDF (reference sequence). This CDR3 has 16 amino acids. The CDR3 DNA is TGTGCCACCAGCAGAGGGACAGGGGAGGTGAATGAAAAACTGTTTTTT. It specifies CATSRGTGEVNEKLFF.

DNA of the CDR3: TGTGCCAGCAACCTCGGGACAGGGTCAGGCGCTTTCTTT. As protein: CASNLGTGSGAFF. The V gene is TRBV7-9, the J gene TRBJ1-1, with TRBD1 matching 9 bases. V lost 7 bases to trimming and J lost 11 bases; unmatched junction nucleotides: 11. This CDR3 has 13 amino acids. The V gene's germline CDR1 is SEHNR and CDR2 FQNEAQ (reference sequence).

The gene calls are TRBV7-9 and TRBJ1-2; D is undetermined. From germline, CDR1 is SEHNR and CDR2 FQNEAQ (reference sequence). The CDR3 is 15 residues long. Between the trimmed V and J ends, which lost 3 bases and 0 bases, there was a span of 11 bases. The CDR3 sequence: CASSFPTHANYGYTF. CDR3 nucleotides: TGTGCCAGCAGCTTCCCGACACATGCTAACTATGGCTACACCTTC.

In the case of this clone: The sample has other DNA sequences that encode this CDR3 too. CDR3 coding DNA: TGTGCCAGCAGTCTACAGGGGTATGGCTACACCTTC. It is translated as CASSLQGYGYTF. This sequence joins TRBV28 and TRBJ1-2, with 7 bases aligning to TRBD1. Unmatched junction bases numbered 2, after V lost 5 bases and J lost 5 bases. In germline, CDR1 is MDHEN, CDR2 SYDVKM. This CDR3 comprises 12 residues.

This chain uses TRBV5-1 with TRBJ2-2; a weak D match, TRBD2 (6 bases). V was cut by 6 bases and J by 4 bases, with 16 bases left in between. Germline values: CDR1 SGHRS, CDR2 YFSETQ. The CDR3 totals 15 residues. The CDR3 spells CASKRVGGGTGELFF. The CDR3 nucleotides read TGCGCCAGCAAGCGGGTTGGCGGAGGCACCGGGGAGCTGTTTTTT.

This rearrangement joins TRBV19 to TRBJ2-3, with 7 bases aligning to TRBD2. CDR1 and CDR2 from the germline V gene are LNHDA and SQIVND (reference sequence). The length of the CDR3 is 15 residues. The V segment lost 2 bases and the J segment 3 bases; nucleotides outside the gene matches: 5. The chain's CDR3 is CASSILAGATDTQYF. The CDR3 nucleotides read TGTGCCAGTAGTATATTGGCGGGAGCTACAGATACGCAGTATTTT.

The rearrangement links TRBV6-5 to TRBJ2-5; D is perhaps TRBD2 (6 bases). Trimming took 2 bases from V and 4 from J, leaving 14 bases between them. The CDR3 runs 15 residues. CDR1 and CDR2 from the germline V gene are MNHEY and SVGAGI. The CDR3: CASSYGGVLGETQYF. Here the CDR3 DNA reads TGTGCCAGCAGTTACGGAGGGGTCCTAGGAGAGACCCAGTACTTC.

The chain couples TRBV28 to TRBJ2-7; D ambiguous. V was trimmed by 5 bases and J by 3 bases, leaving 5 bases between them. Germline CDR1 MDHEN, CDR2 SYDVKM. The CDR3 totals 11 residues. DNA for the CDR3: TGTGCCAGCAGTCCGTACTACGAGCAGTACTTC. Translation gives CASSPYYEQYF.

This rearrangement joins TRBV19 to TRBJ1-1, with D tentatively TRBD1 (5 bases). The germline V and J ends were trimmed by 9 bases and 4 bases, with 15 bases remaining between them. CDR3 length equals 13 residues. The germline V gene has CDR1 LNHDA and CDR2 SQIVND (reference sequence). The CDR3 here is CASNPGGITEAFF. The CDR3 DNA sequence: TGTGCCAGCAACCCCGGGGGGATCACTGAAGCTTTCTTT.

The chain carries TRBV11-3 and TRBJ2-2; maybe TRBD2 (6 bases). Looked up from germline, CDR1 is SGHNT and CDR2 is YENEEA. Trimming removed 0 bases at V and 2 bases at J, with 7 bases between. The CDR3 runs to 15 residues. The CDR3 sequence: CASSLEGGNTGELFF. DNA of the CDR3: TGTGCCAGCAGCTTAGAGGGGGGAAACACCGGGGAGCTGTTTTTT.

This clone is a singleton in its sample. This specimen includes other DNA sequences encoding the same CDR3. V gene TRBV5-1 combines with J gene TRBJ2-3; D call uncertain. Germline CDR1 reads SGHRS; CDR2 reads YFSETQ. This CDR3 is 14 amino acids long. V lost 0 bases to trimming and J lost 1 base, with 6 bases between them. CDR3 DNA sequence: TGCGCCAGCAGCTTGGGTCTAGGCACAGATACGCAGTATTTT. This sequence encodes CASSLGLGTDTQYF.